Each of the 9 T cell receptor beta chains below was sequenced from the same sample in a study of radiotherapy plus CTLA-4 blockade in lung cancer. Sequencing was performed with immunoSEQ multiplex PCR; in TCRdb, only in-frame clones are kept and a portion is missing. This table holds about 84,000 clones, about two thirds found once. Sequences were derived from peripheral blood, sampled from a patient treated with radiotherapy plus ipilimumab. The receptor source for this set is a human donor with non-small cell lung cancer that progressed on radiotherapy plus ipilimumab.

The gene calls are TRBV7-2 and TRBJ2-7; a weak D match, TRBD1 (5 bases). CDR1 is SGHTA and CDR2 is FQGNSA in the germline V gene. V was pared by 6 bases and J by 5 bases, with 14 bases between. The CDR3 runs to 13 residues. This chain's CDR3 is CASRAIGADEQYF. The CDR3 DNA follows: TGTGCCAGCAGGGCCATTGGGGCGGACGAGCAGTACTTC.

There are a few counts of this clone. The genes are TRBV6-5 and TRBJ1-1; TRBD1 is a possible D gene (6 bases). CDR1 and CDR2 (germline): MNHEY, SVGAGI. CDR3 length equals 14 residues. Trimming took 0 bases from V and 6 from J, leaving 11 bases between them. CDR3 coding DNA: TGTGCCAGCAGTTACTCGAGGACAGCCGCTGAAGCTTTCTTT. Its protein is CASSYSRTAAEAFF.

The count of this clone is one. The chain recombines TRBV19 with TRBJ1-5; possibly TRBD1 for D (6 bases). Trimming pared 7 bases from V and 7 bases from J, leaving 17 bases between. CDR3 length: 14 residues. The germline V gene has CDR1 LNHDA and CDR2 SQIVND (reference sequence). For the CDR3, the DNA is TGTGCCAGTACCGTAACGGGGGGGGGCCAGCCCCAGCATTTT. Its translation: CASTVTGGGQPQHF.

This clone was observed once. The rearrangement joins TRBV5-1 to TRBJ2-7; weak D call: TRBD1 (6 bases). The CDR3 has 16 amino acids. V was clipped by 4 bases and J by 5 bases, with 22 bases between them. Germline assignment: CDR1 SGHRS and CDR2 YFSETQ. The CDR3: CASSPEVRGGGDEQYF. The CDR3 DNA reads TGCGCCAGCAGCCCGGAGGTCCGAGGGGGTGGGGACGAGCAGTACTTC. Filled out from reference TRBV5-1 and TRBJ2-7, the complete variable domain reads KAGVTQTPRYLIKTRGQQVTLSCSPISGHRSVSWYQQTPGQGLQFLFEYFSETQRNKGNFPGRFSGRQFSNSRSEMNVSTLELGDSALYLCASSPEVRGGGDEQYFGPGTRLTVT.

The chain recombines TRBV25-1 with TRBJ2-2; D might be TRBD2 (6 bases). Germline loops: CDR1 MGHDK, CDR2 SYGVNS. This CDR3 spans 14 amino acids. V lost 8 bases to trimming and J lost 7 bases, with 17 bases between them. CDR3 region: CASWGFGGNGELFF. CDR3 nucleotide sequence: TGTGCCAGCTGGGGGTTTGGGGGGAACGGGGAGCTGTTTTTT.

This chain uses TRBV5-4 with TRBJ2-2; a possible D gene is TRBD1 (5 bases). Trimming took 2 bases from V and 6 from J, leaving 11 bases between them. Germline assignment: CDR1 SGHNT and CDR2 YYREEE (reference sequence). This CDR3 has 14 residues. CDR3 in DNA: TGTGCCAGCAGCTTCCAGGGTGGTTCCGGGGAGCTGTTTTTT. Encoded protein: CASSFQGGSGELFF.

The chain employs TRBV9 and TRBJ2-3, with 7 bases that match TRBD2. Germline loops: CDR1 SGDLS, CDR2 YYNGEE. The CDR3 totals 16 residues. J lost 4 bases, V lost 4 bases, and 12 bases had no gene match. The DNA of the CDR3 is TGTGCCAGCAGCTTCCGAATAGGGGAGGGTGCAGATACGCAGTATTTT. Translated, it gives CASSFRIGEGADTQYF.

This clone was found once. V is TRBV5-4 and J is TRBJ1-2; D unresolved. Germline V gene lookup returns CDR1 SGHNT and CDR2 YYREEE (reference sequence). Trimming pared 4 bases from V and 0 bases from J, leaving 10 bases between. The CDR3 length is 14 residues. Here the CDR3 reads CASSTVESNYGYTF. CDR3 in DNA: TGTGCCAGCAGCACAGTGGAGTCTAACTATGGCTACACCTTC.

The chain has TRBV27 and TRBJ2-2, with TRBD2 as a possible D gene (5 bases). Germline CDR1 MNHEY, CDR2 SMNVEV (reference sequence). The CDR3 is 16 residues long. The ends were cut back, 1 base at V and 1 base at J, with 10 bases in the middle. CDR3 sequence (DNA): TGTGCCAGCAGTTTATACGGACTCTGGAACACCGGGGAGCTGTTTTTT. Translation gives CASSLYGLWNTGELFF.